What follows are 6 T cell receptor beta chains derived from one specimen sequenced in a study of technical replicates of blood from several donors. Using immunoSEQ multiplex PCR, the repertoire was profiled, and TCRdb retains in-frame clones only, with some absent. The sample holds about 94,000 clones, approximately 96% seen once. Material: T cells isolated from PBMCs. The receptors were gathered from a human donor in good health.

The J gene is TRBJ2-2, the V gene TRBV28; no firm D call. Germline V gene lookup returns CDR1 MDHEN and CDR2 SYDVKM. Trimming removed 10 bases at V and 5 bases at J, with 11 bases between. The CDR3 is 12 residues long. CDR3 DNA: TGTGCCACCAAGCTAGATACCGGGGAGCTGTTTTTT. It codes for CATKLDTGELFF.

The V call is TRBV28, the J call TRBJ1-5; 8 positions match TRBD1. The CDR3 loop spans 14 amino acids. Germline V gives CDR1 MDHEN, CDR2 SYDVKM. V lost 10 bases to trimming and J lost 6 bases; unmatched junction nucleotides: 11. CDR3 loop: CATWTGRTSQPQHF. The CDR3 DNA sequence: TGTGCCACATGGACAGGGAGGACGAGTCAGCCCCAGCATTTT.

The chain has TRBV5-1 and TRBJ2-1; 8 bases line up with TRBD1. J lost 8 bases, V lost 4 bases, and 8 bases had no gene match. CDR3 size: 14 residues. Per germline, CDR1 SGHRS and CDR2 YFSETQ. The CDR3: CASSTSGGLDEQFF. CDR3 DNA sequence: TGCGCCAGCAGCACCTCAGGGGGCCTCGATGAGCAGTTCTTC.

This clone showed up just a few times. The rearrangement uses TRBV6-5 and TRBJ2-7; 11 positions match TRBD1. V lost 2 bases, J lost 3 bases, and 6 bases stayed unmatched. The CDR3 has 16 amino acids. From germline, CDR1 is MNHEY and CDR2 SVGAGI. CDR3 sequence: CASSYVGDRGIYEQYF. The CDR3 nucleotides are TGTGCCAGCAGTTACGTCGGGGACAGGGGGATCTACGAGCAGTACTTC.

The rearrangement links TRBV11-2 to TRBJ1-2; 10 bases map to TRBD1. Per germline, CDR1 SGHAT and CDR2 FQNNGV. CDR3 length equals 15 residues. V gave up 5 bases and J gave up 8 bases; unmatched junction bases: 11. The CDR3 protein is CASSPIDRGRRGYTF. The CDR3 DNA sequence: TGTGCCAGCAGCCCAATAGACAGGGGGCGCAGGGGCTACACCTTC.

This clone came up once. The chain is built from TRBV19 and TRBJ1-5; TRBD1 agrees at 8 bases. V was clipped by 4 bases and J by 9 bases; unmatched bases: 11. The germline V gene has CDR1 LNHDA and CDR2 SQIVND (reference sequence). The CDR3 is 15 amino acids. The CDR3 reads CASSREDRAHMPQHF. For the CDR3, the DNA is TGTGCCAGTAGTAGAGAGGACAGGGCCCATATGCCCCAGCATTTT.